Detailed here is one T cell receptor (beta chain). The data belong to a study of shared clonotypes between healthy human individuals. Authors' methods: ImmunoSEQ yielded junction-only sequences lacking quality scores, so filtering differed. Sequencing used immunoSEQ multiplex PCR; TCRdb keeps in-frame clones, though not all of them. V, J and clone size reflect that table, while D and trimming were determined from the DNA. The sample shows about 340,000 clones, 70% to 75% of them seen only once. The sequencing sample was made of memory CD4+ T cells sorted from blood. Described subset: CD45RA-negative fraction. This TCR was sampled from a man under 40 in good health.

CDR3 sequence reads: CASSGDSGEQYF. CDR3 in DNA: TGTGCCAGCAGCGGAGACAGCGGCGAGCAGTACTTC. The V call is TRBV2, the J call TRBJ2-7; the D gene could be TRBD1 or TRBD2 (5 bases each). Trimming pared 6 bases from V and 6 bases from J, leaving 12 bases between. Germline V gene sequence: CDR1 SNHLY, CDR2 FYNNEI. This CDR3 is built from 12 residues.